These T cell receptor beta chains were read from a single sample in a study of blood T cell repertoires in COVID-19. The protocol was immunoSEQ multiplex PCR, while the TCRdb copy is restricted to in-frame clones and leaves out a portion. Here the sample spans 85,000 to 95,000 clones, roughly 89% being singletons. What was sequenced was peripheral blood. These receptor sequences come from a man aged 55-75 years with COVID-19, enrolled during active disease. The conserved cysteine and the conserved F or W are not part of the CDR3 here.

V: TRBV7-9; length: 10; CDR3: ASSLEGNTIY
V: TRBV4-1; length: 12; CDR3: ASSQGDTNTEAF
V: TRBV28; length: 13; CDR3: ASSHRDSGSYEQY
V: TRBV9; length: 14; CDR3: ASSVLLAGGLNEQF
V: TRBV6-2/TRBV6-3; length: 16; CDR3: ASSYSKGLAGELDEQF
V: TRBV7-8; length: 14; CDR3: ASSLVSGRATDTQY
V: TRBV19; length: 11; CDR3: ASSTRTGGEQY
V: TRBV7-8; length: 14; CDR3: ASSLVAGQSNYGYT
V: TRBV12-3/TRBV12-4; length: 11; CDR3: ASQGARGNTIY
V: TRBV6-5; length: 13; CDR3: ASSFGQGESYEQY
V: TRBV7-9; length: 10; CDR3: ASSTYKNEQF
V: TRBV24-1; length: 13; CDR3: ATSDATTGTGELF
V: TRBV5-4; length: 12; CDR3: ASSLEGDGETQY
V: TRBV2; length: 15; CDR3: ASSEKGSQGASSPLH
V: TRBV2; length: 13; CDR3: ASTKDRGSNQPQH
V: TRBV5-8; length: 13; CDR3: ASSRLRQGGQPQH
V: TRBV10-3; length: 10; CDR3: AIGQNTGELF
V: TRBV5-1; length: 14; CDR3: ASSTGQGPTNEKLF
V: TRBV10-1; length: 15; CDR3: ASSEQTSGRLQETQY
V: TRBV27; length: 14; CDR3: ASSLLAAMNTGELF
V: TRBV4-2; length: 11; CDR3: ASSTGLAGAGF
V: TRBV5-1; length: 12; CDR3: ASSLSERAYEQY
V: TRBV10-1; length: 11; CDR3: ASSGTALGGYT
V: TRBV5-1; length: 13; CDR3: ASSLRGSSIYEQY
V: TRBV30; length: 11; CDR3: AWSGLGDTEAF
V: TRBV6-5; length: 11; CDR3: ASSKTVDTEAF
V: TRBV2; length: 12; CDR3: ASSRLAGSYEQY
V: TRBV12-3/TRBV12-4; length: 11; CDR3: ASSKGTDYGYT
V: TRBV28; length: 13; CDR3: ASSKGGLSGNTIY
V: TRBV7-8; length: 12; CDR3: ASSLSRDTSGYT
V: TRBV12-3/TRBV12-4; length: 11; CDR3: ASSSQGYTEAF
V: TRBV5-1; length: 13; CDR3: ASSLGEARGQPQH
V: TRBV2; length: 11; CDR3: ASSEDYKETQY
V: TRBV5-1; length: 12; CDR3: ASRSLSYNSPLH
V: TRBV7-2; length: 13; CDR3: ASSLGQGPRLGYT
V: TRBV4-1; length: 14; CDR3: ASSLYISGDYNEQF
V: TRBV10-2; length: 11; CDR3: ASSESEHPEQY
V: TRBV12-5; length: 12; CDR3: ASGLWGRSYEQY
V: TRBV2; length: 13; CDR3: ASSLDREYTDTQY
V: TRBV19; length: 15; CDR3: ASTLVHRAAGANVLT
V: TRBV27; length: 13; CDR3: ASSARGSRTDTQY
V: TRBV25-1; length: 14; CDR3: ASSDRERGSSYEQY